The T cell receptor (beta chain) described here comes from a study of T cell responses to AZD1222 COVID-19 vaccine (dated by TCRdb to the early 2020s). About the study as a whole: AZD1222 recipients given second doses at about 4 weeks or at about 12 weeks were pooled, since spike-specific TCR depth and breadth were not found to differ between the two schedules. TCR sequencing covered more than 230 trial participants: 200 to 220 given two doses of AZD1222 and about 26 given two doses of MenACWY control vaccine. Trial participants were enrolled by age into 18-55, 56-69 and 70-plus year subgroups, with roughly 160, 29 and 62 TCR-sequenced participants respectively. Summary of the overall study and its limitations: In the small 56-69-year group, the increase in depth fell short of significance, most likely because of low power. Conclusions about previously exposed vaccinees were limited because only a handful of AZD1222 recipients were SARS-CoV-2 seropositive at baseline. Participants were mostly white British and included more females than males, and it was suggested by the authors that clonal diversity may have been underestimated. Because no day 14 peak-response samples were available, repertoires were characterized only after the peak T cell response. Epitopes outside the regions mutated in the B.1.351 and B.1.1.7 variants were reportedly recognized by nearly half of the unique spike-specific TCRs. CD4 TCRs associated with the vaccine covered the entire spike protein, and the dominant responses were in regions 160-218 and 743-854. After two AZD1222 doses, spike-specific TCR breadth and depth were significantly higher than at day 0 and than in MenACWY recipients.

The CDR3 regions of human TCRbeta chains were analyzed by immunosequencing. In the paper's pipeline: TCRs in the repertoires were matched against a reference library of SARS-CoV-2-specific TCRs that had been generated with the MIRA antigen-specificity platform. Breadth was defined as the fraction of unique TCRs that were SARS-CoV-2-associated. Depth was defined as the fraction of total T cells that were SARS-CoV-2-associated. Using the MIRA data, every spike-specific TCR was mapped to the spike region that the TCR reacted to and assigned to either a CD4 or a CD8 class. Log10-transformed breadth and depth values were compared by one-way ANOVA with Sidak's multiple comparisons tests. TCRdb retrieved this table from immuneACCESS and kept in-frame rearrangements only. Not all clones are present; in checked studies, unresolved V genes account for under half, and no reason is known for the remainder. V and J calls and clone size are as listed in that table; D and trimming were resolved from the DNA. This sample is represented by around 120,000 clones; 70% to 90% of them were singletons. The ten largest account for roughly 8.4% of the sample.

CDR1 and CDR2 (SGHTA, FQGNSA) derive from the germline V gene. Spanning cysteine to phenylalanine, the CDR3 consists of 15 amino acids. The retained sequence is limited to the CDR3, 45 bases, with the frame set at the first base. The germline ends are 17 bases apart after V is trimmed by 5 bases and J by 4 bases. The sample's time point, from its label and the paper: baseline before first vaccination. The vaccinee samples were drawn from two UK trials, COV001 and COV002, one of which was a single-blind randomized controlled phase 2/3 trial testing AZD1222 (ChAdOx1 nCoV-19) in healthy adults. For TCRbeta chain sequencing, PBMC samples were collected from trial participants at day 0 and at day 28 after the second dose. On this clone itself: It has no known antigen specificity. Base qualities were left out, and no much larger clone turns up one base away.

The input for sequencing was peripheral blood, taken on day 0 of AZD1222 vaccination. The clonotype comes from an adult in good health. The chain uses TRBV7-2 and TRBJ1-2, with the identity of the D gene unclear. The CDR3 protein sequence reads: CASSPPTGFSYGYTF. DNA sequence: TGTGCCAGCAGCCCCCCGACGGGGTTTAGCTATGGCTACACCTTC.